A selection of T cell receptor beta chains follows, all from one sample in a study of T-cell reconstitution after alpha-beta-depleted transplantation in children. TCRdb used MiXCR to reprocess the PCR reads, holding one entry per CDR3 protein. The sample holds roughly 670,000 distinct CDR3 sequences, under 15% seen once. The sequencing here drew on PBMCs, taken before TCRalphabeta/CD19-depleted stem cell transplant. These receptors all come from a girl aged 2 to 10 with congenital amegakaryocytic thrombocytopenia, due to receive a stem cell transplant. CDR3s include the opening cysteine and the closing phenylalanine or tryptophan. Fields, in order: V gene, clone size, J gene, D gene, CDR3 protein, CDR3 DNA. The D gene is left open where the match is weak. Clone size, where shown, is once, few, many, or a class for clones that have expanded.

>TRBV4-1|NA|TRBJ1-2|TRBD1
CASSHYGTGGDGYTF
TGCGCCAGCAGCCATTACGGGACAGGGGGTGATGGCTACACCTTC
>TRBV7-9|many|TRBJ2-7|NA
CASTKISGTTYEQYF
TGTGCCAGCACCAAGATTTCAGGGACAACCTACGAGCAGTACTTC
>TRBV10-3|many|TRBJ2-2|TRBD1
CAISVTGGPNTGELFF
TGTGCCATCAGTGTGACAGGGGGACCGAACACCGGGGAGCTGTTTTTT
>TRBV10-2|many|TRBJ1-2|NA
CASSSRDYGYTF
TGCGCCAGCAGTTCTAGAGACTATGGCTACACCTTC
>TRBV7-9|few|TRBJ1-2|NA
CASSLPPGSANYGYTF
TGTGCCAGCAGCTTACCCCCAGGGTCGGCAAACTATGGCTACACCTTC
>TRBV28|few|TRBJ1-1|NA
CASSVGTRNLDTEAFF
TGTGCCAGCAGTGTCGGGACCCGGAATCTGGACACTGAAGCTTTCTTT
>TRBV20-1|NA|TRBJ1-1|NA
CRANGWGWANIEAFF
TGCAGAGCTAATGGGTGGGGGTGGGCCAACATTGAAGCTTTCTTT
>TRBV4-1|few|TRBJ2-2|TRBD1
CASSLGQGGGELFF
TGCGCCAGCAGCCTGGGACAGGGTGGCGGGGAGCTGTTTTTT
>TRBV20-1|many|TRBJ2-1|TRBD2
CSARVGGGSNEQFF
TGCAGTGCTAGAGTAGGTGGCGGGAGCAATGAGCAGTTCTTC
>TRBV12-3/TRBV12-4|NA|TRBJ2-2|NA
CASSKDRPGELFF
TGTGCCAGCAGCAAAGACAGGCCCGGGGAGCTGTTTTTT
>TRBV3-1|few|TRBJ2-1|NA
CASSQDPGTYNEQFF
TGTGCCAGCAGCCAGGACCCAGGGACCTACAATGAGCAGTTCTTC
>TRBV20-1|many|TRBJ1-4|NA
CSANLQTLGPRNNEKLFF
TGCAGTGCGAACCTCCAGACACTAGGACCGCGGAATAATGAAAAACTGTTTTTT
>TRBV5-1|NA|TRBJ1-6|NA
CASSLRLDSPLHF
TGCGCCAGCAGCTTGCGGCTGGATTCACCCCTCCACTTT
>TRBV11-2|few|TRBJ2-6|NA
CASRLTDSGANVLTF
TGTGCCAGCAGGTTGACAGACTCTGGGGCCAACGTCCTGACTTTC
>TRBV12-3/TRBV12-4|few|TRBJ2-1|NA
CASMVTLSYNEQFF
TGTGCCAGCATGGTGACCCTCTCCTACAATGAGCAGTTCTTC
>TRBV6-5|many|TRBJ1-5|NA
CASGVGNQPQHF
TGTGCCAGCGGGGTCGGCAATCAGCCCCAGCATTTT
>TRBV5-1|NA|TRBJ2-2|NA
CASSLANTGTGELFF
TGCGCCAGCAGCTTGGCCAATACAGGCACCGGGGAGCTGTTTTTT